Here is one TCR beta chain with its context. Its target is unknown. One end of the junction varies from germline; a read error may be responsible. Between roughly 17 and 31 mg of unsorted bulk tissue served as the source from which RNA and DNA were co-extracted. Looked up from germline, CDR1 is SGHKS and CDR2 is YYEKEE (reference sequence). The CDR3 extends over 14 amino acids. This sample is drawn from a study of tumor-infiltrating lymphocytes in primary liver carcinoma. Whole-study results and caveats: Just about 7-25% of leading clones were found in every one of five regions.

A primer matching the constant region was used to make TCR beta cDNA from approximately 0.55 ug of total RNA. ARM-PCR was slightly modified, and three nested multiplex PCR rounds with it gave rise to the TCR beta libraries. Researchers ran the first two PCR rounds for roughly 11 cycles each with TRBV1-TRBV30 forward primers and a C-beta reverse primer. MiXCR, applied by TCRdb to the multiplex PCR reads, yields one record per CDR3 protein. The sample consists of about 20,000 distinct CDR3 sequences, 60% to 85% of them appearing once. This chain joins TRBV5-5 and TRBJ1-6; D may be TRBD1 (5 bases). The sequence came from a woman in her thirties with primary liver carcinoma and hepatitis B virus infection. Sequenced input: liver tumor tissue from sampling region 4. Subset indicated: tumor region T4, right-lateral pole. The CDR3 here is CASRLDISNSPLHF. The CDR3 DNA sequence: TGTGCCAGCAGGCTGGACATCAGTAATTCACCCCTCCACTTC.